These 25 T cell receptor beta chains originate from one sample sequenced in a study of CD8 T cells in Susac syndrome. Random hexamers were used to reverse transcribe an amount of about 0.5 to 1 ug RNA. TCRdb ran MiXCR on the immunoSEQ multiplex PCR reads and lists one entry per CDR3 protein. The sample comprises 100,000 to 150,000 distinct CDR3 sequences, around 94% of which are singletons, and over 0.2% rests with the top ten. The sample was CD8+ T cells from PBMCs. The origin of the receptors is a human donor with Susac syndrome.

This chain connects TRBV7-9 to TRBJ1-1; D remains unclear. Per germline, CDR1 SEHNR and CDR2 FQNEAQ (reference sequence). The CDR3 has 12 amino acids. Trimming took 1 base from V and 10 from J, leaving 10 bases between them. Written as DNA, the CDR3 is TGTGCCAGCAGCTTAGGGGGTCGGCGAGCTTTCTTT. It is translated as CASSLGGRRAFF.

The chain uses TRBV20-1 and TRBJ2-7; 7 bases line up with TRBD1. The CDR3 spans 12 residues. Germline V lookup: CDR1 DFQATT, CDR2 SNEGSKA (reference sequence). V gave up 3 bases and J gave up 6 bases; unmatched junction bases: 5. The CDR3 reads CSARGQRLEQYF. The CDR3 bases are TGCAGTGCTAGGGGACAGCGACTCGAGCAGTACTTC.

This chain connects TRBV20-1 to TRBJ2-7, with TRBD1 identical over 7 bases. The CDR3 length is 11 residues. The V and J ends lost 6 bases and 4 bases, in that order; junction bases with no gene match: 3. Germline V gives CDR1 DFQATT, CDR2 SNEGSKA (reference sequence). The CDR3 spells CSAVRGYEQYF. CDR3 coding DNA: TGCAGTGCGGTCAGGGGGTACGAGCAGTACTTC.

The chain joins TRBV20-1 to TRBJ2-1; D remains unclear. With 5 bases removed from V and 0 bases from J, the gap between germline ends came to 14 bases. The CDR3 is 15 residues long. Germline CDR1 and CDR2: DFQATT and SNEGSKA (reference sequence). The CDR3 nucleotides are TGCAGTGCTCCCCTGACGGCGAGCTCCTACAATGAGCAGTTCTTC. Amino acids: CSAPLTASSYNEQFF.

The CDR3 is CAWSVGAGLETQYF. The CDR3 nucleotides read TGTGCCTGGAGTGTGGGTGCGGGACTAGAGACCCAGTACTTC. The V and J genes are TRBV30 and TRBJ2-5; TRBD2 might be the D (6 bases). The CDR3 is 14 amino acids. Germline V lookup: CDR1 GTSNPN, CDR2 SVGIG (reference sequence). V was pared by 0 bases and J by 4 bases, with 12 bases between.

This clonotype was picked up a small number of times. The chain has TRBV7-6 and TRBJ2-7, with D maybe TRBD1 (6 bases). The CDR3 spans 16 residues. V gave up 1 base and J gave up 0 bases, with 13 bases separating them. Germline CDR1 reads SGHVS; CDR2 reads FNYEAQ. CDR3 loop: CASSLGQADPSYEQYF. CDR3 bases: TGTGCCAGCAGCTTAGGACAGGCTGATCCCTCCTACGAGCAGTACTTC.

V usage is TRBV4-3 and J usage is TRBJ2-1; weak D call: TRBD1 (6 bases). The CDR3 sequence is 15 residues long. Trimming cost V 0 bases and J 9 bases, with 15 bases left between them. CDR1 and CDR2 from the germline V gene are LGHNA and YSLEER. CDR3 loop: CASSQDRAQGIEQFF. The CDR3 DNA is TGCGCCAGCAGCCAAGATAGGGCGCAGGGGATTGAGCAGTTCTTC.

The chain combines TRBV15 with TRBJ2-6, with D unclear. Germline CDR1 reads LNHNV; CDR2 reads YYDKDF (reference sequence). The CDR3 spans 19 residues. V lost 1 base and J lost 2, with 18 bases in between. The CDR3 loop reads CATSRVRTARPAGANVLTF. Here the CDR3 DNA reads TGTGCCACCAGCAGAGTAAGGACGGCCAGGCCGGCTGGGGCCAACGTCCTGACTTTC.

The chain is built from TRBV4-2 and TRBJ2-3; D possibly corresponds to TRBD2 (6 bases). V shed 1 base and J shed 1 base, with 12 bases lying between them. Per the germline V gene, CDR1 is LGHNA and CDR2 is YNFKEQ. The CDR3 covers 16 residues. Here the CDR3 reads CASSQGREIGTDTQYF. The CDR3 DNA reads as TGTGCCAGCAGCCAAGGGAGGGAGATCGGCACAGATACGCAGTATTTT.

This chain connects TRBV21-1 to TRBJ1-1. TRBV21-1 constitutes a pseudogene. This CDR3 comprises 10 residues. CDR3 bases: TGTAACCTCCCCCCGACTGAAGCTTTCTTT. Amino acid sequence: CNLPPTEAFF.

The rearrangement uses TRBV11-1 and TRBJ1-6; D is possibly TRBD1 (6 bases). Trimming pared 5 bases from V and 10 bases from J, leaving 15 bases between. CDR1 and CDR2 (germline): SGHAT, FQDESV (reference sequence). The CDR3 length is 14 residues. CDR3 nucleotide sequence: TGTGCCAGCAGCGACGCGGAGACAGGATCACCCCTCCACTTT. This codes for CASSDAETGSPLHF.

This sequence joins TRBV1 and TRBJ1-5; the table's D call of TRBD1 was not tested on the DNA. TRBV1 corresponds to a pseudogene. The CDR3 extends over 16 amino acids. The CDR3 DNA is TGCACCAGCAGCCAACGAGGCAGGGAGAGCAATCAGCCCCAGCATTTT. It specifies CTSSQRGRESNQPQHF.

The gene calls are TRBV7-9 and TRBJ2-7; D tentatively fits TRBD1 or TRBD2 (5 bases each). The CDR3 is made up of 13 amino acids. Between the trimmed V and J ends, which lost 0 bases and 7 bases, there was a span of 10 bases. Germline CDR1 SEHNR, CDR2 FQNEAQ (reference sequence). CDR3 in DNA: TGTGCCAGCAGCTTAGCGGGACGCGATGAGCAGTACTTC. This translates into CASSLAGRDEQYF.

This rearrangement joins TRBV11-2 to TRBJ1-4; the match to TRBD1 covers 7 bases. V lost 4 bases and J lost 8; bases outside the gene matches: 10. This CDR3 comprises 15 residues. CDR1 SGHAT and CDR2 FQNNGV come from the germline V gene. CDR3 DNA: TGTGCCAGCAGCTCCATCCCAGACAGGGACGAAAAACTGTTTTTT. Translating it yields CASSSIPDRDEKLFF.

J is TRBJ1-1 and V is TRBV5-1; D gene unclear. The CDR3 is 12 residues long. V lost 5 bases and J lost 6, with 11 bases in between. In germline, CDR1 is SGHRS, CDR2 YFSETQ. The CDR3 bases are TGCGCCAGCAGTCCGGGCTGGGCTGAAGCTTTCTTT. It yields the protein CASSPGWAEAFF. The full variable domain, in which reference TRBV5-1 and TRBJ1-1 provide the parts outside the CDR3, is KAGVTQTPRYLIKTRGQQVTLSCSPISGHRSVSWYQQTPGQGLQFLFEYFSETQRNKGNFPGRFSGRQFSNSRSEMNVSTLELGDSALYLCASSPGWAEAFFGQGTRLTVV.

The chain has TRBV6-5 and TRBJ2-5, with D perhaps matching TRBD1 or TRBD2 (6 bases each). V was trimmed by 2 bases and J by 5 bases, leaving 15 bases between them. Germline V CDR1 and CDR2: MNHEY, SVGAGI. CDR3 length equals 15 residues. CDR3 region: CASSYLSGARETQYF. The CDR3 DNA follows: TGTGCCAGCAGTTACCTCTCGGGGGCCCGGGAGACCCAGTACTTC.

The chain employs TRBV6-5 and TRBJ2-3, with 7 bases lining up with TRBD2. Trimming took 2 bases from V and 3 from J; bases not matched to a gene: 8. The germline V gene encodes CDR1 MNHEY and CDR2 SVGAGI. The CDR3 sequence is 16 residues long. CDR3 nucleotide sequence: TGTGCCAGCAGTTACGTGGCGGGAGACTTAACAGATACGCAGTATTTT. Translated: CASSYVAGDLTDTQYF.

The rearrangement uses TRBV29-1 and TRBJ2-2; D gene unclear. CDR1 and CDR2 from the germline V gene are SQVTM and ANQGSEA. Trimming took 1 base from V and 5 from J, leaving 20 bases between them. The CDR3 is 17 amino acids. The CDR3 DNA reads as TGCAGCGTTGAAGTTATCGGGCTTGGAGAGGAAACCGGGGAGCTGTTTTTT. Its protein is CSVEVIGLGEETGELFF.

The chain uses TRBV29-1 and TRBJ2-1; TRBD2 aligns across 12 bases. The CDR3 totals 13 residues. The germline V gene has CDR1 SQVTM and CDR2 ANQGSEA. Unmatched junction bases numbered 6, after V lost 6 bases and J lost 9 bases. CDR3 nucleotide sequence: TGCAGCGTCCCTAGACTAGCGGGAGTTGAGCAGTTCTTC. Encoded protein: CSVPRLAGVEQFF.

This chain uses TRBV7-9 with TRBJ1-6, with TRBD1 matching 7 bases. This CDR3 spans 15 amino acids. Germline V gene data show CDR1 as SEHNR and CDR2 as FQNEAQ (reference sequence). With 5 bases clipped from V and 10 bases from J, the junction kept 11 bases outside the gene matches. CDR3 bases: TGTGCCAGCAGCGTTTCAGGGGGAATCGGATCACCCCTCCACTTT. Amino acid sequence: CASSVSGGIGSPLHF.

The chain joins TRBV7-9 to TRBJ1-2; 8 bases match TRBD1. The length of the CDR3 is 15 residues. From germline, CDR1 is SEHNR and CDR2 FQNEAQ (reference sequence). Unmatched junction bases numbered 13, after V lost 5 bases and J lost 8 bases. The CDR3 reads CASSLRGTGNEGYTF. Here the CDR3 DNA reads TGTGCCAGCAGCCTTCGAGGGACAGGAAATGAGGGCTACACCTTC.

This rearrangement joins TRBV20-1 to TRBJ1-1; the D is unclear. V lost 5 bases to trimming and J lost 7 bases, with 23 bases between them. Germline V gene sequence: CDR1 DFQATT, CDR2 SNEGSKA (reference sequence). This CDR3 is built from 15 residues. The CDR3 region has the DNA TGCAGTGCTGGACCTAGCGAATTCCTCGAACTTGAAGCTTTCTTT. Protein product: CSAGPSEFLELEAFF.

This sequence joins TRBV2 and TRBJ2-7, with a possible D match to TRBD1 (7 bases). CDR3 size: 13 residues. The germline V gene has CDR1 SNHLY and CDR2 FYNNEI. V shed 10 bases and J shed 0 bases, with 13 bases lying between them. CDR3 nucleotides: TGTGCCAAAAGGAGGGACAGCTCCTACGAGCAGTACTTC. This encodes CAKRRDSSYEQYF.

The gene calls are TRBV5-1 and TRBJ2-7; D tentatively reads TRBD1 or TRBD2 (5 bases each). This CDR3 comprises 13 residues. Germline-derived CDR1 and CDR2 are SGHRS and YFSETQ. Trimming pared 2 bases from V and 4 bases from J, leaving 10 bases between. CDR3 in DNA: TGCGCCAGCAGCTTCGGCAGGGAGTACGAGCAGTACTTC. As protein: CASSFGREYEQYF.

V usage is TRBV20-1 and J usage is TRBJ2-7, with D uncertain. V lost 3 bases, J lost 0 bases, and 12 bases lay in between. The CDR3 sequence is 14 residues long. The germline V gene encodes CDR1 DFQATT and CDR2 SNEGSKA (reference sequence). The CDR3 DNA is TGCAGTGCTAGGGGCCCAGTAAGCTCCTACGAGCAGTACTTC. Encoded protein: CSARGPVSSYEQYF.